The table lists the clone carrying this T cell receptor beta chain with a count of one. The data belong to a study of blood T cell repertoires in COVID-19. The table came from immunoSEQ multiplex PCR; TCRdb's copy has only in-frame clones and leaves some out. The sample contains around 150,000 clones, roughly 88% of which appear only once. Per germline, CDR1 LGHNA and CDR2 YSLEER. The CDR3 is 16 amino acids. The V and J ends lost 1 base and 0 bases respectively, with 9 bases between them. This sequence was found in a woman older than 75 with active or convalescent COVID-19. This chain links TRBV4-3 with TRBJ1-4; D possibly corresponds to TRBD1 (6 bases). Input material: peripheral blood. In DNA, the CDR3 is TGCGCCAGCAGCCAAGGAGGGGGTACAACTAATGAAAAACTGTTTTTT. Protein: CASSQGGGTTNEKLFF.